There are a few counts of the clone carrying this T cell receptor (beta chain). Donors consisted of healthy bone marrow donors. The data derive from a study of cytomegalovirus exposure and HLA in healthy donors. 13 Jbeta primers and 60 Vbeta primers were used for the PCR. Clones were sequenced by immunoSEQ multiplex PCR, and TCRdb holds only the in-frame ones, with some missing. The repertoire holds around 190,000 clones, with more than 70% as singletons. This CDR3 has 13 amino acids. CDR1 and CDR2 from the germline V gene are MNHNS and SASEGT. J lost 6 bases, V lost 5 bases, and 7 bases had no gene match.

Input material: PBMCs. This TCR was recovered from a man aged 30 to 39 in good health and CMV-seropositive. The rearrangement uses TRBV6-1 and TRBJ2-7; the match to TRBD2 covers 7 bases. For the CDR3, the DNA is TGTGCCAGCAGTCAGGGAGGGGCTGGCGAGCAGTACTTC. The encoded protein is CASSQGGAGEQYF.